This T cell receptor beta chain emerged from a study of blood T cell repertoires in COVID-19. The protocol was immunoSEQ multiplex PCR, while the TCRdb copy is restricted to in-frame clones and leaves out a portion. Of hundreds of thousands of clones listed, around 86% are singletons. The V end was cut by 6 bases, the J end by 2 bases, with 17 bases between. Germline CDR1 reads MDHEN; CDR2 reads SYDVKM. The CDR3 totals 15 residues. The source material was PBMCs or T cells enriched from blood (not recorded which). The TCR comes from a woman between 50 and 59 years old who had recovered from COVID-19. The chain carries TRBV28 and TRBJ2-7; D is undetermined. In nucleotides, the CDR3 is TGTGCCAGCAGCCCTCGCAGTAAAGTTCCCTACGAGCAGTACTTC. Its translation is CASSPRSKVPYEQYF.